This TCR beta chain was captured by sequencing in a study of T cell responses to AZD1222 COVID-19 vaccine (dated by TCRdb to the early 2020s). Regarding the study in general: Because spike-specific TCR depth and breadth did not differ between the two schedules, AZD1222 recipients who got a second dose at roughly 4 weeks were pooled with those who got a second dose at roughly 12 weeks. Trial participants were enrolled by age into subgroups of 18-55, 56-69 and 70-plus years, and around 150, 29 and 61 TCR-sequenced participants, respectively, were included in these subgroups. TCR sequencing covered roughly 230 trial participants: 200 to 210 given two doses of AZD1222 and approximately 26 given two doses of MenACWY control vaccine.

The CDR3 regions of human TCRbeta chains were analyzed by immunosequencing. As for the original processing: Repertoire TCRs were checked for matches against a reference library of SARS-CoV-2-specific TCRs that had been generated using the MIRA antigen-specificity platform. Breadth was defined as the fraction of unique TCRs that were SARS-CoV-2-associated, and depth was defined as the fraction of total T cells that were SARS-CoV-2-associated. Using the MIRA data, every spike-specific TCR was mapped to the spike region that the TCR reacted to and assigned to either a CD4 or a CD8 class. Log10-transformed breadth and depth values were compared by one-way ANOVA with Sidak's multiple comparisons tests. TCRdb re-hosts the immuneACCESS table, in-frame sequences only. Its copies lack some clones; in the studies checked, an unresolved V gene accounts for under half of them, and the cause for the rest is not known. That table supplies the V and J calls and clone size; D and trimming were determined from the DNA. The sample table lists about 93,000 clones, about 86% of them with a count of one. The ten largest clones represent 6.3% of the sample.

The CDR3 measures 14 amino acids from cysteine to phenylalanine. Just CDR3 DNA is preserved here, 42 bases in frame from base 1. Via the germline V gene (reference sequence), CDR1 is MNHEY and CDR2 SMNVEV. The V end loses 2 bases and the J end loses 7 bases, and a stretch of 14 bases separates them. A note on this clone: The target of this receptor is not known. No qualities accompany the bases; no much larger clone lies one base away.

This specimen's time point label, per the study, means: baseline before first vaccination. Samples from vaccinated people were obtained from the UK trials COV001 and COV002, which included a single-blind randomized controlled phase 2/3 trial of AZD1222 (ChAdOx1 nCoV-19) in healthy adults. For TCRbeta chain sequencing, PBMC samples were collected from trial participants at day 0 and at day 28 after the second dose. What the work shows at the level of the full study, not this receptor alone: Conclusions about previously exposed vaccinees are limited because only a handful of AZD1222 recipients were SARS-CoV-2 seropositive at baseline. The 56-69-year group was small, and its depth increase did not reach significance, likely because of low power. Most participants were white British and females outnumbered males, and the authors suggested that clonal diversity may have been underestimated. The whole spike protein was spanned by vaccine-associated CD4 TCRs, and dominant responses were seen in regions 160-218 and 743-854. Because no samples from the day 14 peak response were available, repertoires could be characterized only after the peak T cell response. Nearly half of unique spike-specific TCRs reportedly recognized epitopes outside regions mutated in the B.1.351 and B.1.1.7 variants. A significant rise in spike-specific TCR breadth and depth was observed after two AZD1222 doses relative to day 0 and relative to MenACWY recipients.

Sequences were derived from peripheral blood, sampled on day 0 of AZD1222 vaccination. This TCR derives from an adult in good health. The rearranged segments are TRBV27 and TRBJ2-5; the D region possibly corresponds to TRBD2 (6 bases align). The DNA reads as follows: TGTGCCAGCAGTTTAACTCTTGGAGGGACGACCCAGTACTTC. Its protein product is CASSLTLGGTTQYF.